This TCR beta chain derives from a study of T cells in Graves' hyperthyroidism and ophthalmopathy. This clonotype showed up just a few times. Trimming took off 4 bases at V and 4 bases at J, with 10 bases between the two ends. Looked up from germline, CDR1 is GTSNPN and CDR2 is SVGIG (reference sequence). This CDR3 has 12 amino acids. Template material for amplifying TCR beta CDR3 regions consisted of RNA transcripts. First-round RT-PCR targeting the TCR CDR3 was performed with the HTBI primer set. TCRdb used MiXCR to reprocess the multiplex PCR reads, holding one entry per CDR3 protein. The sample has about 560,000 distinct CDR3 sequences, 15% to 19% seen once.

Sequenced: blood. This sequence originates from a woman aged 30 to 39 with Graves' hyperthyroidism. The chain is built from TRBV30 and TRBJ1-2; D unclear. CDR3 bases: TGTGCCTGGACAGAAGGCCTCTATGGCTACACCTTC. This sequence encodes CAWTEGLYGYTF.